These 30 T cell receptor beta chains share one sample of origin, sequenced in a study of shared clonotypes between healthy human individuals. Produced via immunoSEQ multiplex PCR; TCRdb's table is partial and in-frame only. The table has some 2,000,000 clones, more than 90% seen once; the top ten hold around 0.13%. The sample consisted of naive CD4+ T cells sorted from blood. Subset specified: CD45RA+ positively selected. These TCRs come from a man younger than 35 in good health.

The chain combines TRBV30 with TRBJ1-2; a weak D match, TRBD1 (6 bases). The CDR3 sequence is 14 residues long. With 8 bases removed from V and 2 bases from J, the gap between germline ends came to 18 bases. CDR1 and CDR2 from the germline V gene are GTSNPN and SVGIG (reference sequence). The CDR3, as DNA: TGTGCCCGCCTCTGGGGGGGGCGCAACTATGGCTACACCTTC. This sequence encodes CARLWGGRNYGYTF.

V and J are TRBV20-1 and TRBJ2-4; maybe TRBD2 (5 bases). With 8 bases removed from V and 9 bases from J, the gap between germline ends came to 14 bases. CDR1 is DFQATT and CDR2 is SNEGSKA in the germline V gene (reference sequence). This CDR3 region has 11 residues. The CDR3 loop is CSRRDRGIQYF. For the CDR3, the DNA is TGCAGTCGCCGGGATCGCGGCATTCAGTACTTC.

This clone has just one count. The rearrangement links TRBV7-9 to TRBJ2-7, with 12 positions matching TRBD1. The CDR3 length is 16 residues. V dropped 5 bases and J dropped 0; count of bases not matched to a gene: 5. Germline V gene data show CDR1 as SEHNR and CDR2 as FQNEAQ (reference sequence). The CDR3 nucleotides are TGTGCCAGCAGCCCAGGGACAGGGGGCAGCTCCTACGAGCAGTACTTC. Translating gives CASSPGTGGSSYEQYF.

This clone was detected only once. This chain links TRBV25-1 with TRBJ1-1; 7 bases align to TRBD1. Germline loops: CDR1 MGHDK, CDR2 SYGVNS. Losses at the gene ends were 3 bases for V and 0 bases for J; bases not matched to a gene: 10. The CDR3 contains 17 residues. DNA of the CDR3: TGTGCCAGCAGTGAGCTCCCGGGACAGCCGTTGAACACTGAAGCTTTCTTT. Amino acid sequence: CASSELPGQPLNTEAFF. The whole variable domain, filled in from reference TRBV25-1 and TRBJ1-1, reads EADIYQTPRYLVIGTGKKITLECSQTMGHDKMYWYQQDPGMELHLIHYSYGVNSTEKGDLSSESTVSRIRTEHFPLTLESARPSHTSQYLCASSELPGQPLNTEAFFGQGTRLTVV.

On this clone: This sample includes further DNA sequences coding for the same CDR3. As DNA, the CDR3 is TGTGCCTGGAGTGTACCGGGGAGTCTTAATCAGCCCCAGCATTTT. It codes for CAWSVPGSLNQPQHF. This sequence joins TRBV30 and TRBJ1-5; D call uncertain. Deletions cut 0 bases from V and 4 bases from J, with 13 bases between. Germline CDR1 is GTSNPN and CDR2 is SVGIG (reference sequence). The CDR3 runs to 15 residues.

V usage is TRBV19 and J usage is TRBJ2-7; tentative D call: TRBD2 (5 bases). V lost 5 bases to trimming and J lost 2 bases, with 10 bases between them. The CDR3 is made up of 13 amino acids. Germline V CDR1 and CDR2: LNHDA, SQIVND (reference sequence). The CDR3 loop reads CASSLGVAYEQYF. The CDR3 coding sequence is TGTGCCAGTAGTCTGGGAGTCGCCTACGAGCAGTACTTC.

The chain recombines TRBV20-1 with TRBJ2-3, with D unclear. This CDR3 has 11 residues. The germline V gene has CDR1 DFQATT and CDR2 SNEGSKA (reference sequence). Deletions cut 6 bases from V and 4 bases from J, with 8 bases between. The CDR3 reads CSAALSDTQYF. For the CDR3, the DNA is TGCAGTGCGGCGCTATCAGATACGCAGTATTTT.

The count of this clone is one. The chain links TRBV4-2 to TRBJ1-5; D possibly corresponds to TRBD1 (5 bases). Trimming left V 1 base short and J 6 bases short, with 10 bases between. Germline CDR1 reads LGHNA; CDR2 reads YNFKEQ. The CDR3 runs 14 residues. CDR3 sequence (DNA): TGTGCCAGCAGCCAAGGTGAGGGGTTTCAGCCCCAGCATTTT. It yields the protein CASSQGEGFQPQHF.

CDR3: CASSPPPGSYNSPLHF. In DNA, the CDR3 is TGTGCCAGCTCACCGCCACCAGGGTCCTATAATTCACCCCTCCACTTT. The V call is TRBV18, the J call TRBJ1-6, with D possibly TRBD1 on 5 matching bases. Trimming stripped 3 bases from V and 1 base from J, with 10 bases between. Germline V CDR1 and CDR2: KGHSH, LQKENI. This CDR3 is built from 16 residues.

In this sample, this clone turned up once. The chain combines TRBV27 with TRBJ2-7, with 7 bases lining up with TRBD1. V gave up 2 bases and J gave up 0 bases; unmatched junction bases: 10. In germline, CDR1 is MNHEY, CDR2 SMNVEV (reference sequence). The CDR3 extends over 17 amino acids. The chain's CDR3 is CASSLRGGLRISYEQYF. The CDR3, as DNA: TGTGCCAGCAGTTTAAGAGGGGGCCTCAGGATCTCCTACGAGCAGTACTTC.

The chain carries TRBV13 and TRBJ2-5; unclear D gene. CDR1 is PRHDT and CDR2 is FYEKMQ in the germline V gene (reference sequence). The V end was cut by 5 bases, the J end by 2 bases, with 15 bases between. This CDR3 is 15 amino acids long. CDR3 residues: CASSPWAGYQETQYF. In DNA form, the CDR3 reads TGTGCCAGCAGCCCATGGGCAGGCTATCAAGAGACCCAGTACTTC.

The chain employs TRBV30 and TRBJ2-7; D not resolved. The germline gives CDR1 GTSNPN, CDR2 SVGIG (reference sequence). The V end lost 5 bases, the J end lost 3 bases, and 8 bases lay between the germline ends. This CDR3 has 11 residues. Written as DNA, the CDR3 is TGTGCCTGGGTCGACGGCTACGAGCAGTACTTC. Its translation: CAWVDGYEQYF.

V gene TRBV11-2 combines with J gene TRBJ2-2; TRBD1 agrees at 11 bases. The CDR3 sequence is 16 residues long. Per germline, CDR1 SGHAT and CDR2 FQNNGV. V shed 5 bases, J shed 7 bases, and the junction held 9 bases outside the gene matches. The CDR3 loop reads CASSLWTGGSVGELFF. The CDR3 DNA reads as TGTGCCAGCAGCCTTTGGACAGGGGGCTCGGTCGGGGAGCTGTTTTTT. Drawing the rest from reference TRBV11-2 and TRBJ2-2, the complete variable domain is EAGVAQSPRYKIIEKRQSVAFWCNPISGHATLYWYQQILGQGPKLLIQFQNNGVVDDSQLPKDRFSAERLKGVDSTLKIQPAKLEDSAVYLCASSLWTGGSVGELFFGEGSRLTVL.

J is TRBJ2-3 and V is TRBV11-2; TRBD2 agrees at 10 bases. V was clipped by 3 bases and J by 6 bases; unmatched bases: 3. This CDR3 has 14 residues. CDR1 and CDR2 (germline): SGHAT, FQNNGV. CDR3 protein: CASSLGSGRDTQYF. The CDR3 DNA reads TGTGCCAGCAGCTTGGGTAGCGGGAGGGATACGCAGTATTTT.

This rearrangement joins TRBV6-5 to TRBJ1-6; D is undetermined. In germline, CDR1 is MNHEY, CDR2 SVGAGI. The CDR3 is made up of 15 amino acids. V shed 5 bases and J shed 6 bases, with 14 bases lying between them. CDR3 amino acids: CASSRGGGTNSPLHF. The CDR3 nucleotides read TGTGCCAGCAGTCGGGGTGGAGGAACTAATTCACCCCTCCACTTT.

This chain links TRBV6-1 with TRBJ2-7, with D perhaps matching TRBD1 (6 bases). This CDR3 is built from 15 residues. From germline, CDR1 is MNHNS and CDR2 SASEGT. Trimming pared 7 bases from V and 3 bases from J, leaving 19 bases between. The CDR3 bases are TGTGCCAGCATCCAAGACAGGCTGGGTGTCTACGAGCAGTACTTC. It encodes CASIQDRLGVYEQYF.

The rearrangement links TRBV4-1 to TRBJ2-7; D is perhaps TRBD1 or TRBD2 (6 bases each). The CDR3 spans 15 residues. V shed 4 bases and J shed 4 bases, with 17 bases lying between them. Germline V gene lookup returns CDR1 MGHRA and CDR2 YSYEKL. CDR3 sequence reads: CASSLQLRGVYEQYF. The CDR3 region has the DNA TGCGCCAGCAGCCTTCAACTGAGGGGGGTTTACGAGCAGTACTTC.

The V gene is TRBV4-3, the J gene TRBJ2-5, with D possibly being TRBD2 (6 bases). Trimming shortened V by 0 bases and J by 5 bases, and 16 bases separated the two germline ends. Germline-derived CDR1 and CDR2 are LGHNA and YSLEER. The CDR3 has 16 amino acids. CDR3 protein: CASSQDNSPAGETQYF. CDR3 bases: TGCGCCAGCAGCCAAGATAACTCCCCGGCGGGGGAGACCCAGTACTTC.

This sequence joins TRBV10-3 and TRBJ2-3; 15 nucleotides agree with TRBD2. The germline gives CDR1 ENHRY, CDR2 SYGVKD. CDR3 size: 15 residues. V gave up 8 bases and J gave up 6 bases; unmatched junction bases: 6. The CDR3 region is CAIAGLAGGSDTQYF. CDR3 nucleotide sequence: TGTGCCATCGCGGGACTAGCGGGAGGATCGGATACGCAGTATTTT.

The genes are TRBV11-2 and TRBJ2-3, with D possibly TRBD2 on 5 matching bases. The CDR3 runs 15 residues. In germline, CDR1 is SGHAT, CDR2 FQNNGV. The V end was cut by 4 bases, the J end by 1 base, with 12 bases between. The CDR3 DNA reads TGTGCCAGCAGCTCCTCTGGACTTGGCACAGATACGCAGTATTTT. Translating it yields CASSSSGLGTDTQYF. The variable domain in full, with the rest retrieved from reference TRBV11-2 and TRBJ2-3, is EAGVAQSPRYKIIEKRQSVAFWCNPISGHATLYWYQQILGQGPKLLIQFQNNGVVDDSQLPKDRFSAERLKGVDSTLKIQPAKLEDSAVYLCASSSSGLGTDTQYFGPGTRLTVL.

The chain employs TRBV9 and TRBJ2-3, with a weak D call TRBD1 (6 bases). Germline-derived CDR1 and CDR2 are SGDLS and YYNGEE. The CDR3 sequence is 18 residues long. The V and J ends lost 0 bases and 0 bases respectively, with 17 bases between them. The CDR3 here is CASSVDPLDSRSTDTQYF. In nucleotides, the CDR3 is TGTGCCAGCAGCGTAGACCCCCTGGACAGCCGTAGCACAGATACGCAGTATTTT.

The chain uses TRBV18 and TRBJ1-2, with TRBD1 as a possible D gene (6 bases). This CDR3 comprises 13 residues. V gave up 1 base and J gave up 5 bases, with 8 bases separating them. Germline CDR1 and CDR2: KGHSH and LQKENI. CDR3 DNA sequence: TGTGCCAGCTCACCACTGGGGGCGTATGGCTACACCTTC. Its translation is CASSPLGAYGYTF.

This chain uses TRBV6-5 with TRBJ2-7, with D tentatively TRBD1 (6 bases). The CDR3 is 15 residues long. Trimming left V 6 bases short and J 2 bases short, with 17 bases between. CDR1 and CDR2 from the germline V gene are MNHEY and SVGAGI. CDR3 residues: CASRRGYDITYEQYF. The DNA of the CDR3 is TGTGCCAGCAGAAGGGGGTACGACATAACCTACGAGCAGTACTTC.

The V and J genes are TRBV19 and TRBJ2-1; TRBD1 matches 8 bases. V lost 6 bases and J lost 4; bases outside the gene matches: 5. The CDR3 loop spans 14 amino acids. Germline-derived CDR1 and CDR2 are LNHDA and SQIVND (reference sequence). The CDR3 DNA is TGTGCCAGTAGGCCGGGACAGGTATACAATGAGCAGTTCTTC. Translating gives CASRPGQVYNEQFF.

The chain couples TRBV7-6 to TRBJ2-3, with 10 bases lining up with TRBD1. This CDR3 region has 16 residues. After removal of 1 base from V and 3 bases from J, the junction contained 4 bases not matched to a gene. Germline CDR1 and CDR2: SGHVS and FNYEAQ. CDR3 bases: TGTGCCAGCAGCTTAGAGGGACAGGGGATGACAGATACGCAGTATTTT. Translation gives CASSLEGQGMTDTQYF.

V usage is TRBV18 and J usage is TRBJ2-7, with no clear D. This CDR3 comprises 14 residues. Germline CDR1 KGHSH, CDR2 LQKENI. Trimming left V 0 bases short and J 2 bases short, with 8 bases between. The DNA for the CDR3 is TGTGCCAGCTCACCACCGCAGGCTACCTACGAGCAGTACTTC. This gives the protein CASSPPQATYEQYF.

The genes are TRBV13 and TRBJ2-6; D remains unclear. The CDR3 has 16 residues. Trimming cost V 6 bases and J 0 bases, with 12 bases left between them. The germline V gene has CDR1 PRHDT and CDR2 FYEKMQ (reference sequence). CDR3 sequence: CASRKTSFSGANVLTF. The CDR3 nucleotides read TGTGCCAGCAGGAAGACTTCTTTCTCTGGGGCCAACGTCCTGACTTTC.

This chain uses TRBV9 with TRBJ2-1; 9 bases match TRBD1. Per germline, CDR1 SGDLS and CDR2 YYNGEE. This CDR3 is 17 amino acids long. J lost 2 bases, V lost 4 bases, and 10 bases had no gene match. In DNA, the CDR3 is TGTGCCAGCAGCCCACCACCGGACAGGGGCGCCTACAATGAGCAGTTCTTC. Its protein product is CASSPPPDRGAYNEQFF.

The CDR3 nucleotides are TGTGCCAGCAGTGATATGGGAGACAATATTCAGTACTTC. Amino acids: CASSDMGDNIQYF. The chain employs TRBV2 and TRBJ2-4, with a possible D match to TRBD2 (5 bases). Germline assignment: CDR1 SNHLY and CDR2 FYNNEI. The CDR3 consists of 13 residues. V was pared by 3 bases and J by 10 bases, with 13 bases between.

The chain joins TRBV19 to TRBJ2-3, with 9 bases that match TRBD2. Per germline, CDR1 LNHDA and CDR2 SQIVND (reference sequence). This CDR3 has 16 amino acids. J was trimmed by 1 base and V by 5 bases; bases with no gene match: 7. The CDR3 reads CASSVSSGAGTDTQYF. The CDR3 DNA follows: TGTGCCAGTAGTGTTTCTAGCGGGGCGGGCACAGATACGCAGTATTTT. Full variable domain (rest looked up from reference TRBV19 and TRBJ2-3): DGGITQSPKYLFRKEGQNVTLSCEQNLNHDAMYWYRQDPGQGLRLIYYSQIVNDFQKGDIAEGYSVSREKKESFPLTVTSAQKNPTAFYLCASSVSSGAGTDTQYFGPGTRLTVL.